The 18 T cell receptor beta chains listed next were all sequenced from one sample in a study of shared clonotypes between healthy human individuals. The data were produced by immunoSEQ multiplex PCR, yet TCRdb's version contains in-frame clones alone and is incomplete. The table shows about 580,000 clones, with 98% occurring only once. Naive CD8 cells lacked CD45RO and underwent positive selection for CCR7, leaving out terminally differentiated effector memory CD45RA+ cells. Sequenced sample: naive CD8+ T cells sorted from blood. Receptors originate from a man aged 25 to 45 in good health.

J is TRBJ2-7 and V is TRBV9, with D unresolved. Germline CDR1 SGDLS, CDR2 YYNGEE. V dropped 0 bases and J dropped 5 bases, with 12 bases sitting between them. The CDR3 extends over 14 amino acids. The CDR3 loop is CASSVASAVDEQYF. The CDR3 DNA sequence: TGTGCCAGCAGCGTAGCATCAGCTGTTGACGAGCAGTACTTC.

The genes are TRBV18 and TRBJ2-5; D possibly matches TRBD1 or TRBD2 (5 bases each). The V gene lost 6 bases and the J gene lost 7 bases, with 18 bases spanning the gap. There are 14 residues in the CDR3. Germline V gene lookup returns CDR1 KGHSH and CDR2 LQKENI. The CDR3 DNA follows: TGTGCCAGCTCCGAGGGGCGAGCCGAGGGGACCCAGTACTTC. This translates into CASSEGRAEGTQYF.

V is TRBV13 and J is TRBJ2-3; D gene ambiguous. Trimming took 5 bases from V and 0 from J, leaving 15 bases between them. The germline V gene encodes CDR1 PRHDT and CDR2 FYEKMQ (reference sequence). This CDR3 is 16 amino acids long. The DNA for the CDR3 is TGTGCCAGCAGCCCATCCGCGGCGGAGAGCACAGATACGCAGTATTTT. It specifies CASSPSAAESTDTQYF.

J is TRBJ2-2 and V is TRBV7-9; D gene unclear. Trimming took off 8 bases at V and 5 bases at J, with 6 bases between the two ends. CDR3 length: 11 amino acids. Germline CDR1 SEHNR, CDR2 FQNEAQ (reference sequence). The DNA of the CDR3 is TGTGCCAGCCGTGGAACCGGGGAGCTGTTTTTT. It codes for CASRGTGELFF.

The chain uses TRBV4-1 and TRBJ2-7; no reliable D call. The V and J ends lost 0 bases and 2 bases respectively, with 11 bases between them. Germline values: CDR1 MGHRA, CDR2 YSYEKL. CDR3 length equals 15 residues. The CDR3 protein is CASSQDPSRAYEQYF. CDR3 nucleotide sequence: TGCGCCAGCAGCCAAGATCCTAGTCGCGCCTACGAGCAGTACTTC.

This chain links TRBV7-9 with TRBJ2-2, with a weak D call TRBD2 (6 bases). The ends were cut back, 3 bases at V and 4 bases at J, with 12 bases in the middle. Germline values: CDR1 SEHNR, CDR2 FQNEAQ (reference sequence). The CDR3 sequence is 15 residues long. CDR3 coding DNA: TGTGCCAGCAGCTTGAGTCCGCGGGGCACCGGGGAGCTGTTTTTT. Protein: CASSLSPRGTGELFF.

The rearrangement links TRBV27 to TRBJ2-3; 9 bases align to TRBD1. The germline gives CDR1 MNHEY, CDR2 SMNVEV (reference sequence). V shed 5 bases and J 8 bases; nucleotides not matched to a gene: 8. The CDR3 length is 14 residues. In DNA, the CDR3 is TGTGCCAGCAGTCCCGGACAGGGGCGGACTACGCAGTATTTT. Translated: CASSPGQGRTTQYF.

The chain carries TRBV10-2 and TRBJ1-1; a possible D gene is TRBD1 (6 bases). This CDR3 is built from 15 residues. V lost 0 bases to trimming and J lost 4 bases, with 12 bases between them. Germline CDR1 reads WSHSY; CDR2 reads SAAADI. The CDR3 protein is CASSESGGGLTEAFF. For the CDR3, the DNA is TGCGCCAGCAGTGAGTCGGGGGGGGGCCTCACTGAAGCTTTCTTT.

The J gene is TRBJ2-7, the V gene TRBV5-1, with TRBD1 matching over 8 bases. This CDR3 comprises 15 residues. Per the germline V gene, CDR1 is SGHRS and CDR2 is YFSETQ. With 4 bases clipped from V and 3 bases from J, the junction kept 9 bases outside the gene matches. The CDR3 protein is CASSPGQGIFYEQYF. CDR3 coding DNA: TGCGCCAGCAGCCCCGGACAGGGTATCTTCTACGAGCAGTACTTC.

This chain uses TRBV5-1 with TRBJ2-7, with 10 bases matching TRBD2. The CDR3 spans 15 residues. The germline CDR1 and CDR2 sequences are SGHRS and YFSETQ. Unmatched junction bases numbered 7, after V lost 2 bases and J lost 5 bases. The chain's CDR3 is CASSFGTSEGHEQYF. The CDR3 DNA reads TGCGCCAGCAGCTTCGGGACTAGCGAAGGACACGAGCAGTACTTC.

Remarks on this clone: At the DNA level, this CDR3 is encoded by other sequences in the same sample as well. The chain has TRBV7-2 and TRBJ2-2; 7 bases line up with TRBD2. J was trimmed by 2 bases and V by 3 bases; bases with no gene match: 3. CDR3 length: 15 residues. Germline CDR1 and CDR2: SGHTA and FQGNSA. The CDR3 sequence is CASSLASGNTGELFF. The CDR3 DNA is TGTGCCAGCAGCTTGGCTAGCGGAAACACCGGGGAGCTGTTTTTT.

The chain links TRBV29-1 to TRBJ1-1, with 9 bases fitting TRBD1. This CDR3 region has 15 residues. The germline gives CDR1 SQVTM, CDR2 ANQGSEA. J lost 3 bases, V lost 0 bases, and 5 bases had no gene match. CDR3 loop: CSVEEGQGRYTEAFF. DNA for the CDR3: TGCAGCGTTGAAGAAGGACAGGGGAGGTACACTGAAGCTTTCTTT.

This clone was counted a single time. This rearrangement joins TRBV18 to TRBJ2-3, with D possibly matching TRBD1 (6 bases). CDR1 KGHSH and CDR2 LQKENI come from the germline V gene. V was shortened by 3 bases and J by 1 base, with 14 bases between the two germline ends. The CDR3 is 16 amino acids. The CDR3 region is CASSPRDTGGTDTQYF. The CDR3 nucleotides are TGTGCCAGCTCACCGAGGGACACAGGAGGCACAGATACGCAGTATTTT.

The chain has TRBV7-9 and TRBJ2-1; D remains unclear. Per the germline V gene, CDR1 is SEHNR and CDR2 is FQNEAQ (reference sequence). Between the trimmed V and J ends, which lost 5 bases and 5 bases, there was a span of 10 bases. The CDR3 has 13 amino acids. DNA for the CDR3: TGTGCCAGCAGCCTGTGGCTGGACAATGAGCAGTTCTTC. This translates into CASSLWLDNEQFF.

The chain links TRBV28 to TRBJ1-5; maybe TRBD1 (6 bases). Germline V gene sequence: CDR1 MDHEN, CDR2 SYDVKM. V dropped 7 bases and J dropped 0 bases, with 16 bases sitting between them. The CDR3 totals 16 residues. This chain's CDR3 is CASTPETGHSNQPQHF. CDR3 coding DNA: TGTGCCAGCACCCCGGAGACAGGTCATAGCAATCAGCCCCAGCATTTT.

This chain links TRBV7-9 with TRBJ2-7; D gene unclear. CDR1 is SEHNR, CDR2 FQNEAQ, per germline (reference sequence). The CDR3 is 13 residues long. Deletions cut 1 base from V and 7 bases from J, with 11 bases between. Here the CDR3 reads CASSLVSDREQYF. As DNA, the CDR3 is TGTGCCAGCAGCTTAGTTTCCGATCGGGAGCAGTACTTC. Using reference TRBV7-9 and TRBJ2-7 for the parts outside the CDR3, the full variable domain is DTGVSQNPRHKITKRGQNVTFRCDPISEHNRLYWYRQTLGQGPEFLTYFQNEAQLEKSRLLSDRFSAERPKGSFSTLEIQRTEQGDSAMYLCASSLVSDREQYFGPGTRLTVT.

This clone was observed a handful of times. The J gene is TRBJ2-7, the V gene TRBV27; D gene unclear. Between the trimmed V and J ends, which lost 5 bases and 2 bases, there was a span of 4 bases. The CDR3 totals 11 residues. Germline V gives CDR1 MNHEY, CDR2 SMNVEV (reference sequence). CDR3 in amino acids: CASSAAYEQYF. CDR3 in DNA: TGTGCCAGCAGTGCTGCCTACGAGCAGTACTTC.

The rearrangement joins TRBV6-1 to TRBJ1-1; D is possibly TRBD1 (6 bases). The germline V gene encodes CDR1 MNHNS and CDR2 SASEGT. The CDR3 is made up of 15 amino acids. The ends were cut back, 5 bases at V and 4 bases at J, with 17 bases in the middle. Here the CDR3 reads CASSPPDSRATEAFF. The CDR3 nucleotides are TGTGCCAGCAGTCCCCCGGACAGCCGCGCCACTGAAGCTTTCTTT.